This T cell receptor (beta chain) was profiled in a study of blood T cell repertoires in COVID-19. Whole-study context: Samples of COVID-19 (acute and convalescent) were obtained from the United States, Italy and Spain. Sample material is recorded as cDNA or gDNA derived from T cells, B-cell-depleted T cells, or PBMCs.

Repertoires were generated with immunoSEQ multiplex PCR, while TCRdb's copy carries only in-frame clones and drops some. Among roughly 84,000 clones, approximately 71% were seen once, and the ten largest hold around 4.4%. Germline V gene lookup returns CDR1 MRHNA and CDR2 SNTAGT. The CDR3 spans 16 residues. Trimming took 0 bases from V and 5 from J; bases not matched to a gene: 6. This clone was counted only a few times. The gene calls are TRBV6-4 and TRBJ2-1; 8 bases align to TRBD1. The sample was peripheral blood. The clonotype comes from a woman aged 45 to 65 with acute or convalescent COVID-19. CDR3 DNA sequence: TGTGCCAGCAGTGACTCGAAACAGGGGGAACACAATGAGCAGTTCTTC. It translates to CASSDSKQGEHNEQFF.